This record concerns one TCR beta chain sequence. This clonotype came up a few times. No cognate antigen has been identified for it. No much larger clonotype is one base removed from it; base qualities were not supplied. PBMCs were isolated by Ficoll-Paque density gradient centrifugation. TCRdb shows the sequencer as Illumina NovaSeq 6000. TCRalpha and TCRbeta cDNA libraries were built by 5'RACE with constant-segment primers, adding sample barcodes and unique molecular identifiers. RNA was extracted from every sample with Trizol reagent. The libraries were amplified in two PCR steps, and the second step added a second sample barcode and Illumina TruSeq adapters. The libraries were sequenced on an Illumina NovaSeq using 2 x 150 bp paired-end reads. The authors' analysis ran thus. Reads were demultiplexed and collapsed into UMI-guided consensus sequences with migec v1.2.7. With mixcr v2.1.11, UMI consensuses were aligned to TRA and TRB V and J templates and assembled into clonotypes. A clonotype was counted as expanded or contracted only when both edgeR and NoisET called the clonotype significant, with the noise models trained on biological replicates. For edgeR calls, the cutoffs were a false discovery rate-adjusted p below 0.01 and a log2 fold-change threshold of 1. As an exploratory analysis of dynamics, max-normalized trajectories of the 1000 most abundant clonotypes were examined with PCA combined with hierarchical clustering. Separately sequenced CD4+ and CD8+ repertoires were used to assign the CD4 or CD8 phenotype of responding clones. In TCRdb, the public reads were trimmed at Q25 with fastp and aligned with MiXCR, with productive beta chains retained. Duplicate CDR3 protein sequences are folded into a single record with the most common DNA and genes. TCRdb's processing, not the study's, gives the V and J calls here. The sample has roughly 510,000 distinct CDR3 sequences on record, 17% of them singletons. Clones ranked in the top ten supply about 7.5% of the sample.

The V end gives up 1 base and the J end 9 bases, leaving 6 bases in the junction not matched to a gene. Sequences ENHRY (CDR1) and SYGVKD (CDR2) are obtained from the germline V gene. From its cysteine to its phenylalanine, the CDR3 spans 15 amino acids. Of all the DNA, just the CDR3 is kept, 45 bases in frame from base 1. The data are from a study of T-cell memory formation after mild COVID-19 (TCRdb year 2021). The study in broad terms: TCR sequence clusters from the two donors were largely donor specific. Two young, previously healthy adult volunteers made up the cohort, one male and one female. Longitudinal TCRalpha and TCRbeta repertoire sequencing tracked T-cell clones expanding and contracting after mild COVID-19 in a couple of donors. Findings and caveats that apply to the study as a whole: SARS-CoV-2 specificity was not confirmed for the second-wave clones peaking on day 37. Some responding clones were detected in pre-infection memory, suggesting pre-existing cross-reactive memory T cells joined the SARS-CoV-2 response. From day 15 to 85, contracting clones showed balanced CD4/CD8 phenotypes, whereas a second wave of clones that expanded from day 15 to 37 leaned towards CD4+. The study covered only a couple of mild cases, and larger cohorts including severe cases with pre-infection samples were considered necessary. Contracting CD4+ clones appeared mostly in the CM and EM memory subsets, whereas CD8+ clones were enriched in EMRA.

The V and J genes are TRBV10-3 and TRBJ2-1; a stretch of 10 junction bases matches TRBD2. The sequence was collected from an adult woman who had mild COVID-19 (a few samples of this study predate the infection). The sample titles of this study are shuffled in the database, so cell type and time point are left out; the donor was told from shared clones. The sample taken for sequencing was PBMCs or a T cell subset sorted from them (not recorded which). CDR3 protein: CAISEYGTSASEQFF. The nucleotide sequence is TGTGCCATCAGTGAGTACGGGACTAGCGCGAGTGAGCAGTTCTTC.